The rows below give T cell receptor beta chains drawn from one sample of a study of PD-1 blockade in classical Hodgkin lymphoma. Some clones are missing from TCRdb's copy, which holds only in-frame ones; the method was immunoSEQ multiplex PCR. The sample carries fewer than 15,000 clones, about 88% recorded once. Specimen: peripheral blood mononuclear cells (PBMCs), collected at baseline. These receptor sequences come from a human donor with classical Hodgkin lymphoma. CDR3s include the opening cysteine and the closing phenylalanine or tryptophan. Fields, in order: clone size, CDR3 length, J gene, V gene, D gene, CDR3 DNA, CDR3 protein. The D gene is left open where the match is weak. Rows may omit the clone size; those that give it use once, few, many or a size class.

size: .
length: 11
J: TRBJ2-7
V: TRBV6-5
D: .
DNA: TGTGCCAGCAGTCCTAACTACGAGCAGTACTTC
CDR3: CASSPNYEQYF

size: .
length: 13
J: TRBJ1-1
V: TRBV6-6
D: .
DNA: TGTGCCAGCAGTTACGAAGGGAACACTGAAGCTTTCTTT
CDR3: CASSYEGNTEAFF

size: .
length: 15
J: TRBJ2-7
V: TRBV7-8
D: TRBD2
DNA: TGTGCCAGCAGCCCCCGGACTAGCGGGGGGTACGAGCAGTACTTC
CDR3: CASSPRTSGGYEQYF

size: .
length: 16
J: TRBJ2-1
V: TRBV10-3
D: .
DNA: TGTGCCATCAGTGACCGGCTAGCGCACTCCTACAATGAGCAGTTCTTC
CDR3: CAISDRLAHSYNEQFF

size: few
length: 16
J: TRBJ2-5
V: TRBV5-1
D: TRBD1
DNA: TGCGCCAGCAGCTTGGGAGTGGGACAGGGCTGGGAGACCCAGTACTTC
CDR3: CASSLGVGQGWETQYF

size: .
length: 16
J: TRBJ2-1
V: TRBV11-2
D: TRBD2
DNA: TGTGCCAGCAGCCCGACTAGCGGGAGCCACTACAATGAGCAGTTCTTC
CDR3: CASSPTSGSHYNEQFF

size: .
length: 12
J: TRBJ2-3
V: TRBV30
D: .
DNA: TGTGCCTGGTCCTACAGCACAGATACGCAGTATTTT
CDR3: CAWSYSTDTQYF

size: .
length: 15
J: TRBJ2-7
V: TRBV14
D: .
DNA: TGTGCCAGCAGCCAAGTTGGTTCTGGGTCCTACGAGCAGTACTTC
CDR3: CASSQVGSGSYEQYF

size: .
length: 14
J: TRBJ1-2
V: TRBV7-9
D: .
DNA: TGTGCCAGCACCCGGGGGGAGGGAAGCTATGGCTACACCTTC
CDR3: CASTRGEGSYGYTF

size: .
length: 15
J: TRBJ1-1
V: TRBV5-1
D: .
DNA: TGCGCCAGCAGCCCCGCACAAGAAACGAACACTGAAGCTTTCTTT
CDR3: CASSPAQETNTEAFF

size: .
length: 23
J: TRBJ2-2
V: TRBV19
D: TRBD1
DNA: TGTGCCAGACCCCCGGAAATACCCAAAAAAACCGAGGGACAGGGGGTGATCACCGGGGAGCTGTTTTTT
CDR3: CARPPEIPKKTEGQGVITGELFF

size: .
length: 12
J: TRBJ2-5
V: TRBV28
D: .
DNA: TGTGCCAGCAGTCCCCCCCTACGGACCCAGTACTTC
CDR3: CASSPPLRTQYF

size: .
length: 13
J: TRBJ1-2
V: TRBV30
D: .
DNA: TGTGCCTGGAGTGTTACTGGGGACTATGGCTACACCTTC
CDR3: CAWSVTGDYGYTF

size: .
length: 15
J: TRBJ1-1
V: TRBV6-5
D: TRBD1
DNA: TGTGCCAGCAGTTACAAGGACAGGGCCTTTTTCGAAGCTTTCTTT
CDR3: CASSYKDRAFFEAFF

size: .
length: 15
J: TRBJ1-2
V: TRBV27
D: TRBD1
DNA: TGTGCCGGCAGTCCCCTGACAGGGAACGACTATGGCTACACCTTC
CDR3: CAGSPLTGNDYGYTF

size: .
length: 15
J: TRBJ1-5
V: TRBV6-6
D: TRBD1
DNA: TGTGCCAGCAGTTTTGGACAGGGGGGCAATCAGCCCCAGCATTTT
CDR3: CASSFGQGGNQPQHF

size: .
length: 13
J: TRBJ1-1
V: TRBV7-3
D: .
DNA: TGTGCCAGCAGCGTTTCTCCAAACGCTGAAGCTTTCTTT
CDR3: CASSVSPNAEAFF

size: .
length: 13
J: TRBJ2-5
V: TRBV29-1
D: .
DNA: TGCAGCGCCCCGAGGGGAACCGGAGAGACCCAGTACTTC
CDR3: CSAPRGTGETQYF

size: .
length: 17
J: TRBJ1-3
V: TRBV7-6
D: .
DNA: TGTGCCAGCAGCCCCGGGGCTTATCTTAGCTCTGGAAACACCATATATTTT
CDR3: CASSPGAYLSSGNTIYF

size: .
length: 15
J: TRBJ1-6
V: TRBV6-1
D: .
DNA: TGTGCCAGCAGTGAATATGGAGGGTTGGGCTCACCCCTCCACTTT
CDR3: CASSEYGGLGSPLHF

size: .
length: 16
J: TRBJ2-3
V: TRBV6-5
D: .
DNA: TGTGCCAGCAGTTACTCTCAACTAGCAGGGGCAGATACGCAGTATTTT
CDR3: CASSYSQLAGADTQYF

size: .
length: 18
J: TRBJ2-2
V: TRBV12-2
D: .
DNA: TGTGCAAGTCGCCCCCCGTCGGAGACAGGGCGGGACACCGGGGAGCTGTTTTTT
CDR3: CASRPPSETGRDTGELFF

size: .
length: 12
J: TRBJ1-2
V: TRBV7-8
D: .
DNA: TGTGCCAGCAGCGGAGCCGGAGACGGCTACACCTTC
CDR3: CASSGAGDGYTF

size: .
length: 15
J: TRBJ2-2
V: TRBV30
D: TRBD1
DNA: TGTGCCTGGTCGAGCGGACAGGGGAACACCGGGGAGCTGTTTTTT
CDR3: CAWSSGQGNTGELFF

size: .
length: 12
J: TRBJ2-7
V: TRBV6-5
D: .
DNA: TGTGCCAGCTCCCGGGCAGCATACGAGCAGTACTTC
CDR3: CASSRAAYEQYF

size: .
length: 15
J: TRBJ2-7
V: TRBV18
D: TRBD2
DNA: TGTGCCAGCTCTAGCCCTAGCGGGAGAATGAACGAGCAGTACTTC
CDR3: CASSSPSGRMNEQYF

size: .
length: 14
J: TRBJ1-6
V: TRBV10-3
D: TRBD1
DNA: TGTGCCATCAGCAAGGGACAGGGTAATTCACCCCTCCACTTT
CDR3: CAISKGQGNSPLHF

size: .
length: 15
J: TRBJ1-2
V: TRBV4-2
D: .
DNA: TGTGCCAGCAGCCAAGGCAGACAGGACCATCCGGGCTACACCTTC
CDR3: CASSQGRQDHPGYTF

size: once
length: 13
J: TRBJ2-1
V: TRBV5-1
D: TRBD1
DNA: TGCGCCAGCAGCCTGGGACAGGGCAATGAGCAGTTCTTC
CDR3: CASSLGQGNEQFF

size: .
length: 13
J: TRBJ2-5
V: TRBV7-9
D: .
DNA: TGTGCCAGCAGCTTAAGGGTAGGGGAGACCCAGTACTTC
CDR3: CASSLRVGETQYF

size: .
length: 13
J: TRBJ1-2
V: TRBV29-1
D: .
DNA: TGCAGCGTTGTAAGCTCCTCAGGGTATGGCTACACCTTC
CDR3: CSVVSSSGYGYTF

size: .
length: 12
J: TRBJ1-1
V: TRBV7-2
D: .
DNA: TGTGCCAGCAGCCCCCGGGGGACTGAAGCTTTCTTT
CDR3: CASSPRGTEAFF

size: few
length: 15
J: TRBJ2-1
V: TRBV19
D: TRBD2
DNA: TGTGCCAGTAGCACCGGGACTAGCGCGTACAATGAGCAGTTCTTC
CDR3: CASSTGTSAYNEQFF

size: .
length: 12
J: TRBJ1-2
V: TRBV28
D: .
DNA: TGTGCCACCCCTCTGGGATCTTATGGCTACACCTTC
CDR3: CATPLGSYGYTF

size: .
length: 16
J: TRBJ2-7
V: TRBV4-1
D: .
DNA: TGCGCCAGCAGCCAAGTTCCGGCCAGGGGGGCCTACGAGCAGTACTTC
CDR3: CASSQVPARGAYEQYF

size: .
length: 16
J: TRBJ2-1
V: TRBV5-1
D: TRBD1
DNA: TGCGCCAGCAGCCGTTTAGGGACAGGGTCGTACAATGAGCAGTTCTTC
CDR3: CASSRLGTGSYNEQFF

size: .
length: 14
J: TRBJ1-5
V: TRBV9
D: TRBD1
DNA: TGTGCCAGCAGCGCCGGGACAGGCAATCAGCCCCAGCATTTT
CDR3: CASSAGTGNQPQHF

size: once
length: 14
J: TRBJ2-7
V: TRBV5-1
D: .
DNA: TGCGCCAGCAGCTTCCAGGGGACCTTCTACGAGCAGTACTTC
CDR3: CASSFQGTFYEQYF

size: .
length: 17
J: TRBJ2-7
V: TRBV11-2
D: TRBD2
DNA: TGTGCCAGCAGCTCAGAAACCGGGACTAGCGGGAGGCTCGAGCAGTACTTC
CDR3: CASSSETGTSGRLEQYF

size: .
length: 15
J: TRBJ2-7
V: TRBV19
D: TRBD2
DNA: TGTGCCAGTAGTATAGGGCTAGCGGGGAGCTACGAGCAGTACTTC
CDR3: CASSIGLAGSYEQYF

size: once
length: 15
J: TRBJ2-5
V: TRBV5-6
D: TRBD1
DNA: TGTGCCAGCAGCTTGGGTGGACAGGGCGAGGAGACCCAGTACTTC
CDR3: CASSLGGQGEETQYF

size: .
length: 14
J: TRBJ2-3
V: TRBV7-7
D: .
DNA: TGTGCTAGCAGCTATGGAGGGGCGGGTGATACGCAGTATTTT
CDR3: CASSYGGAGDTQYF

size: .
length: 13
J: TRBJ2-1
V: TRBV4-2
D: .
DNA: TGTGCCAGCAGTACAGGGATCTACAATGAGCAGTTCTTC
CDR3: CASSTGIYNEQFF

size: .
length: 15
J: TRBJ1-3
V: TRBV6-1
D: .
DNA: TGTGCCAGCAGGTTACAGGTTTCGTCTGGAAACACCATATATTTT
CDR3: CASRLQVSSGNTIYF

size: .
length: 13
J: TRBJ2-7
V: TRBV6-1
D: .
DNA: TGTGCCAGTAACGACAGGAGCTCCTACGAGCAGTACTTC
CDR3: CASNDRSSYEQYF

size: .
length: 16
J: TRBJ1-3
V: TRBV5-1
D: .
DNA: TGCGCCAGCAGTTCAACTGGATCCTCCGCTGGAAACACCATATATTTT
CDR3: CASSSTGSSAGNTIYF

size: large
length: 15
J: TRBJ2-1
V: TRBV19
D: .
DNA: TGTGCCAGTAGTATTGGACCCCTAGAGAACAATGAGCAGTTCTTC
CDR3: CASSIGPLENNEQFF

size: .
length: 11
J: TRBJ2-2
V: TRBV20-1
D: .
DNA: TGCAGTGGTGGGAACACCGGGGAGCTGTTTTTT
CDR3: CSGGNTGELFF

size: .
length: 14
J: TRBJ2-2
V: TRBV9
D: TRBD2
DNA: TGTGCCAGCAGCTCTTCTAGCGGGGTCGGGGAGCTGTTTTTT
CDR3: CASSSSSGVGELFF

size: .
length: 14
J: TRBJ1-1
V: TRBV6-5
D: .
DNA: TGTGCCAGCAGTTTTAGGGATATGTCAACTGAAGCTTTCTTT
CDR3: CASSFRDMSTEAFF

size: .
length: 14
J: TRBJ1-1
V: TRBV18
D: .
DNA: TGTGCCAGCGACACCTATAGGGGCGGCACTGAAGCTTTCTTT
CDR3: CASDTYRGGTEAFF

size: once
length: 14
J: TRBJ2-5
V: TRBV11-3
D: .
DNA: TGTGCCAGCAGCCTGGGCCACGGGTGGGAGACCCAGTACTTC
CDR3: CASSLGHGWETQYF

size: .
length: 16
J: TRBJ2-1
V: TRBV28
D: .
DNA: TGTGCCAGCAGTTCCGGTCGGGAGAAGGGGAACAATGAGCAGTTCTTC
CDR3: CASSSGREKGNNEQFF

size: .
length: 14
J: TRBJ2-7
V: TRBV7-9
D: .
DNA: TGTGCCAGCAGCTTATTAGGGGTTTCCTACGAGCAGTACTTC
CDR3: CASSLLGVSYEQYF